This T cell receptor beta chain comes out of a study of T cells in Graves' hyperthyroidism and ophthalmopathy. Points on this clonotype: Its antigen remains unknown.

Hyperthyroidism had been newly diagnosed in patients aged 18 to 65, and its duration was under 2 months. The study, taken as a whole, reports: Ophthalmopathy was told apart from stable hyperthyroidism by a 13 V-J model. Model output signaled ophthalmopathy a median roughly 6 months ahead of onset.

RNA transcripts gave rise to amplified TCR beta CDR3 regions. The primer set for the first-round RT-PCR of the TCR CDR3 was HTBI. One entry per CDR3 protein results from TCRdb running MiXCR on the multiplex PCR reads. This table holds approximately 420,000 distinct CDR3 sequences, roughly 13% found once. The CDR3 runs 15 residues. Germline loops: CDR1 MNHNS, CDR2 SASEGT. J was trimmed by 4 bases and V by 3 bases; bases with no gene match: 6. This sequence originates from a woman aged 18-29 years with Graves' hyperthyroidism. The V gene is TRBV6-1, the J gene TRBJ2-7; 10 bases match TRBD2. Sequenced: blood. In DNA, the CDR3 is TGTGCCAGCAGTGAGTCTAGCGGGAGAGGGTACGAGCAGTACTTC. Translation: CASSESSGRGYEQYF.